The T cell receptor delta chain described here comes from a study of gamma-delta T cells after stem cell transplantation. TCRdb re-called clones from the RT-PCR reads using CATT. The sample records about 1,500 delta-chain clones, approximately 7.9% being singletons. This CDR3 has 18 residues. The germline CDR1 and CDR2 sequences are GEAIGNYY and EKD. The V segment lost 3 bases and the J segment 0 bases; nucleotides outside the gene matches: 7. The origin of this receptor is a human donor. It is not recorded whose cells these are; they may come from a transplant donor. This chain uses TRDV2 with TRDJ3; 7 nucleotides align to TRDD3. The source material was gamma-delta T cells. The CDR3 region has the DNA TGTGCCTGTGACCGCCTGGGGGCAGGCTCCTGGGACACCCGACAGATGTTTTTC. Protein product: CACDRLGAGSWDTRQMFF.